The 15 T cell receptor beta chains below come from one sample, sequenced in a study of blood T cell repertoires in COVID-19. Generated by immunoSEQ multiplex PCR, the TCRdb table keeps only in-frame clones and is missing some. The sample yields about 170,000 clones, about 80% seen once. What was sequenced was peripheral blood. Receptor source: a man between 70 and 80 years old with active or convalescent COVID-19.

The rearrangement uses TRBV25-1 and TRBJ2-3; possibly TRBD1 for D (6 bases). CDR1 is MGHDK and CDR2 is SYGVNS in the germline V gene. Trimming stripped 4 bases from V and 4 bases from J, with 9 bases between. This CDR3 comprises 13 residues. CDR3 amino acids: CASSVNRADTQYF. The CDR3 nucleotides are TGTGCCAGCAGTGTTAACAGGGCAGATACGCAGTATTTT.

The J gene is TRBJ2-7, the V gene TRBV28; D is uncertain. This CDR3 spans 12 amino acids. The germline gives CDR1 MDHEN, CDR2 SYDVKM. V was pared by 3 bases and J by 3 bases, with 6 bases between. The DNA for the CDR3 is TGTGCCAGCAGTTTGAACAACTACGAGCAGTACTTC. This gives the protein CASSLNNYEQYF.

The chain joins TRBV3-1 (or the pseudogene TRBV3-2) to TRBJ2-7; 10 bases map to TRBD1. CDR1 and CDR2 from the germline V gene are LGHDT and YNNKEL (reference sequence). Unmatched junction bases numbered 11, after V lost 7 bases and J lost 2 bases. The CDR3 contains 16 residues. The CDR3 loop reads CASTPFPGQGAYEQYF. The CDR3 region has the DNA TGTGCCAGCACCCCCTTTCCCGGACAGGGGGCCTACGAGCAGTACTTC.

The V gene is TRBV6-2 or TRBV6-3, the J gene TRBJ2-1; 10 bases match TRBD1. The CDR3 has 16 amino acids. The germline V gene encodes CDR1 MNHEY and CDR2 SVGEGT. The junction had 4 bases not matched to a gene; V was cut back by 5 bases and J by 0 bases. CDR3 sequence (DNA): TGTGCCAGCAGTAGTCGGACAGGGGGCTCCTACAATGAGCAGTTCTTC. Its translation is CASSSRTGGSYNEQFF.

The J gene is TRBJ2-7, the V gene TRBV6-2 or TRBV6-3; perhaps TRBD2 as D (6 bases). Germline V gene lookup returns CDR1 MNHEY and CDR2 SVGEGT. With 7 bases removed from V and 4 bases from J, the gap between germline ends came to 20 bases. The CDR3 consists of 15 residues. The CDR3 sequence is CASTPSWGGLYEQYF. The CDR3 nucleotides are TGTGCCAGCACCCCTTCGTGGGGAGGACTATACGAGCAGTACTTC.

J is TRBJ1-2 and V is TRBV24-1; no reliable D call. Looked up from germline, CDR1 is KGHDR and CDR2 is SFDVKD. The CDR3 is made up of 14 amino acids. The germline V and J ends were trimmed by 4 bases and 1 base, with 9 bases remaining between them. Written as DNA, the CDR3 is TGTGCCACCAGTGACACACAAGATAACTATGGCTACACCTTC. Translated, it gives CATSDTQDNYGYTF.

CDR3 region: CASSINRANYYGYTF. Here the CDR3 DNA reads TGTGCCAGTAGTATTAACAGGGCTAACTACTATGGCTACACCTTC. The chain uses TRBV19 and TRBJ1-2; weak D call: TRBD1 (6 bases). Germline CDR1 is LNHDA and CDR2 is SQIVND (reference sequence). The CDR3 loop spans 15 amino acids. V lost 3 bases and J 3 bases, leaving 14 bases between the germline ends.

V and J are TRBV2 and TRBJ2-2; 7 positions match TRBD1. The CDR3 sequence is 14 residues long. CDR1 and CDR2 from the germline V gene are SNHLY and FYNNEI. Trimming at V came to 6 bases and at J to 0 bases, leaving 1 base not matched to a gene. DNA of the CDR3: TGTGCCAGCAGGGGACAGTCGAACACCGGGGAGCTGTTTTTT. Translation gives CASRGQSNTGELFF.

Written as DNA, the CDR3 is TGTGCCAGCAGCCATGGGGCTAGCGCATACAATGAGCAGTTCTTC. Its translation: CASSHGASAYNEQFF. The chain couples TRBV7-2 to TRBJ2-1; maybe TRBD2 (6 bases). From germline, CDR1 is SGHTA and CDR2 FQGNSA. The CDR3 extends over 15 amino acids. V lost 5 bases and J lost 4, with 15 bases in between.

The rearrangement uses TRBV12-3 or TRBV12-4 and TRBJ2-3, with D possibly TRBD1 on 8 matching bases. The CDR3 has 13 amino acids. Deletions cut 6 bases from V and 8 bases from J, with 15 bases between. The CDR3 loop reads CASRGQGGGTQYF. CDR3 nucleotide sequence: TGTGCCAGCAGAGGACAGGGAGGGGGTACGCAGTATTTT.

This clone turned up a few times. The V and J genes are TRBV5-1 and TRBJ1-1, with 10 nucleotides matching TRBD1. Germline-derived CDR1 and CDR2 are SGHRS and YFSETQ. With 4 bases clipped from V and 1 base from J, the junction kept 10 bases outside the gene matches. CDR3 length equals 17 residues. The chain's CDR3 is CASSPDRGLVSNTEAFF. For the CDR3, the DNA is TGCGCCAGCAGCCCTGACAGGGGGCTGGTCTCGAACACTGAAGCTTTCTTT. Drawing the rest from reference TRBV5-1 and TRBJ1-1, the complete variable domain is KAGVTQTPRYLIKTRGQQVTLSCSPISGHRSVSWYQQTPGQGLQFLFEYFSETQRNKGNFPGRFSGRQFSNSRSEMNVSTLELGDSALYLCASSPDRGLVSNTEAFFGQGTRLTVV.

This clone was recorded at least ten times. This chain links TRBV28 with TRBJ1-2, with D possibly TRBD1 on 5 matching bases. Trimming pared 6 bases from V and 0 bases from J, leaving 14 bases between. Germline CDR1 is MDHEN and CDR2 is SYDVKM. The CDR3 length is 15 residues. The DNA of the CDR3 is TGTGCCAGCAGACAACCCGGGACTCCTAACTATGGCTACACCTTC. The encoded protein is CASRQPGTPNYGYTF.

V and J are TRBV11-2 and TRBJ2-1; 7 bases are shared with TRBD1. The CDR3 runs 16 residues. V shed 6 bases and J 8 bases; nucleotides not matched to a gene: 16. Germline CDR1 reads SGHAT; CDR2 reads FQNNGV. DNA for the CDR3: TGTGCCAGCAGAAAAACAGGGCCAGGGGGAATCGATGAGCAGTTCTTC. It codes for CASRKTGPGGIDEQFF.

The rearrangement joins TRBV29-1 to TRBJ2-7; 7 positions agree with TRBD1. The germline V gene encodes CDR1 SQVTM and CDR2 ANQGSEA. The CDR3 loop spans 13 amino acids. J gave up 3 bases and V 1 base, and 3 bases lay outside the gene matches. This CDR3 is CSVEGTGLYEQYF. The CDR3 DNA sequence: TGCAGCGTTGAAGGGACAGGTCTCTACGAGCAGTACTTC.

The chain couples TRBV11-2 to TRBJ1-1; 8 nucleotides agree with TRBD1. V dropped 6 bases and J dropped 1; count of bases not matched to a gene: 10. CDR1 SGHAT and CDR2 FQNNGV come from the germline V gene. This CDR3 region has 16 residues. CDR3 in DNA: TGTGCCAGCAGACGAGGACAGGGACATGGGAACACTGAAGCTTTCTTT. This encodes CASRRGQGHGNTEAFF.